This entry features one TCR beta chain sequence. Its cognate antigen has yet to be identified. Since the CDR3 does not end with the conserved phenylalanine or tryptophan, this likely comes from a read error. A constant-region primer and ProtoScript II reverse transcriptase were used to reverse-transcribe TCRbeta-specific cDNA from about 530 ng total RNA. Construction of the TCRbeta libraries relied on three nested rounds of multiplex PCR, following a slightly modified ARM-PCR procedure. Multiplex TRBV1-TRBV30 forward primers and a Cbeta reverse primer were used in the first two PCR rounds, each of which was run for roughly 10 cycles. Sample barcodes and Illumina adapters were added in a final 25-cycle PCR with Deep VentR polymerase. Before sequencing, amplicons between 200 and 500 bp were purified from gel using a QIAquick gel extraction kit. An Illumina HiSeq 2500 was used to sequence the TCRbeta amplicons, generating 250-bp paired-end reads. The study's own analysis went as follows. Quality trimming of reads was performed with Trimmomatic v0.33, and paired reads were merged with FLASH v1.2.11 so that full CDR3 sequences could be recovered. MiGEC v1.2.1b assigned V, D and J germline segments to the rearranged TCRbeta sequences. VDJtools v1.0.0 computed clonotype statistics and Shannon-Wiener diversity indices. To reduce sampling bias, subsequent analyses other than the diversity analysis used only the 250 most abundant clonotypes in each sample. TCRdb reprocessing: public reads trimmed at Q25 with fastp, clones called with MiXCR, in-frame beta chains kept. Every CDR3 protein is listed once, alongside the most common genes and DNA of its rows. TCRdb, not the authors, supplied the V and J calls. The sample table holds 40,000 to 45,000 distinct CDR3 sequences, of which 73% were seen once. The ten largest clones add up to 19% of the sample.

This specimen comes from a study of tumor-infiltrating lymphocytes in primary liver carcinoma listed by TCRdb under 2017. Regarding the research as a whole: Of the five patients (three men and two women, aged 30 to 69 years), four had hepatocellular carcinoma and one had combined HCC and intrahepatic cholangiocarcinoma. The five patients had tumors of stage T1-T3 N0M0, with maximum diameters ranging from about 4.2 to 10 cm. Samples yielded roughly 3.65 to 7.5 million productive TCRbeta reads; read depth did not differ significantly between tissue types. The study combined TCRbeta repertoire sequencing, expression microarrays and whole-exome sequencing across five regions of each liver tumor, with adjacent normal tissue and blood. TCRbeta repertoire sequencing covered roughly 35 specimens from 5 patients: some 25 tumor regions, 5 adjacent noncancerous liver tissues and 5 peripheral blood samples. To link TCRbeta repertoire diversity with the local molecular phenotype, the approximately 23 tumor region samples were profiled using Agilent mRNA microarrays. Reproducibility between technical replicate repertoires was high, with correlation coefficients above 0.95 and mean shared-clone rates approximately 0.9.

Without any cell sorting, total RNA and DNA were extracted together from approximately 20-30 mg of bulk tissue using the AllPrep DNA/RNA mini kit. Surgical resection was performed in China between 2015 and early 2016 on about 5 patients with histopathologically diagnosed primary liver carcinoma. At the time of sampling, the patients had chronic HBV infection and had not received any treatment. Five spatially separated regions were sampled per tumor: superior, inferior, left-lateral and right-lateral poles, plus the tumor centre. More than 85% viable tumor cells were found by histology in every tumor sample. Fresh tumor and adjacent tissue pieces were bisected; one half was stored in RNAlater at -80°C, the other sent for histology. Broad study findings and their caveats: Bulk unsorted samples precluded comparing CD4+ and CD8+ T cell repertoires. Only roughly 7-24% of top clones appeared in all five regions of a tumor, which suggests that tumor-infiltrating T cells are spatially heterogeneous. Only a few patients were included in the study, and the authors note that the findings should be validated in a larger study. Pairs of tumor regions showed greater repertoire overlap (mean roughly 36%) than tumor-adjacent pairs (17%) or tumor-blood pairs (approximately 14%), which is consistent with antigen-driven expansion. Because only the TCR beta chain was sequenced and unpaired alpha chains were not captured, true repertoire diversity is likely underestimated. The top 250 clones made up a significantly larger repertoire fraction in tumors than in blood (p = 0.039).

Trimming removed 6 bases from V and 7 bases from J; the gene matches leave 18 bases unexplained. Termini included, the CDR3 measures 16 amino acids. Here the CDR3 DNA is all that survives: 48 bases in frame from base 1. The germline V gene (reference sequence) supplies CDR1 SGHKS and CDR2 YYEKEE. The sequence is built from TRBV5-5 and TRBJ2-7; 8 bases in the middle match TRBD2. The source material was liver tumor tissue from sampling region 2. The cell subset or site label here, explained by the study, means: tumor region T2, inferior pole. The receptor's source is a middle-aged man with primary liver carcinoma and hepatitis B virus infection. The DNA sequence is given as TGTGCCAGCATCATGGTTATAGGAGCGGGAGTATGGGAGCAGTACTTA. It is translated as CASIMVIGAGVWEQYL.